This T cell receptor beta chain emerged from a study of blood T cells in healthy people across ages. Study observations and caveats: A greater number of naive CD4+ cells and higher diversity distinguished long-lived donors from aged donors. Per million T cells, TCR beta diversity dropped roughly linearly as age increased.

The authors ran a second PCR of roughly 6 to 12 cycles using a sample-barcoded 5' primer and a J-beta primer mix. TCRdb independently ran MiXCR on the 5' RACE reads; one entry per CDR3 protein. The data hold about 1.1 million distinct CDR3 sequences, with roughly two fifths observed a single time. On this clonotype itself: As yet, its antigen is unknown.

Drawing of peripheral blood yielded ten milliliters from each donor. Looked up from germline, CDR1 is SGDLS and CDR2 is YYNGEE. The CDR3 loop spans 14 amino acids. V lost 0 bases and J lost 4, with 10 bases in between. The sequenced material came from blood. The rearrangement joins TRBV9 to TRBJ1-1; D might be TRBD1 (5 bases). The TCR comes from a man between 18 and 29 years old in good health. CDR3 loop: CASSVGDGGTEAFF. DNA for the CDR3: TGTGCCAGCAGCGTAGGGGACGGGGGCACTGAAGCTTTCTTT.